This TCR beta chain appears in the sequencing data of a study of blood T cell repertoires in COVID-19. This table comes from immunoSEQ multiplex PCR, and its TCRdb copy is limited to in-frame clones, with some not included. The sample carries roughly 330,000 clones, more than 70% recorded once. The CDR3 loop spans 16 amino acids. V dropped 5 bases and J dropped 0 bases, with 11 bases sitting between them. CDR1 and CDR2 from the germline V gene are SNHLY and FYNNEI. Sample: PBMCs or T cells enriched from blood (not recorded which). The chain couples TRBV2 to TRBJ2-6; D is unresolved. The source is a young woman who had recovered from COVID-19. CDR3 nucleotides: TGTGCCAGCAGTTATACAATAAGCTCTGGGGCCAACGTCCTGACTTTC. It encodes CASSYTISSGANVLTF.